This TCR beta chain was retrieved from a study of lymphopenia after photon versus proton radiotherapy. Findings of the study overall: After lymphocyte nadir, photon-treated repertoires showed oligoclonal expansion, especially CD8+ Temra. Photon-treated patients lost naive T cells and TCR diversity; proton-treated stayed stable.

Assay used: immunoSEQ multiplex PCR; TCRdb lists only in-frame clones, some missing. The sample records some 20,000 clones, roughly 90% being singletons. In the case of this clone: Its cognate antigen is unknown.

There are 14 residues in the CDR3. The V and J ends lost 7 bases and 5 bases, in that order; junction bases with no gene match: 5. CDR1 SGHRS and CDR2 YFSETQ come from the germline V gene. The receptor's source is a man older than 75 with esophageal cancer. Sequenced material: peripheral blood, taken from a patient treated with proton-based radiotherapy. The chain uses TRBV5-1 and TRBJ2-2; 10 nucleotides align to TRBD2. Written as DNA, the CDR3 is TGCGCCAGCCAACTAGCGGGACGGACCGGGGAGCTGTTTTTT. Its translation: CASQLAGRTGELFF. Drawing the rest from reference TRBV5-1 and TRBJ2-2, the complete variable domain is KAGVTQTPRYLIKTRGQQVTLSCSPISGHRSVSWYQQTPGQGLQFLFEYFSETQRNKGNFPGRFSGRQFSNSRSEMNVSTLELGDSALYLCASQLAGRTGELFFGEGSRLTVL.